A single sample gave rise to the 8 T cell receptor beta chains below, sequenced in a study of neurological immune-mediated disorders. The time point is: longitudinal time-point 3. TCRdb ran MiXCR on the 5' RACE reads and lists one entry per CDR3 protein. The sample has under 100,000 distinct CDR3 sequences, 4.3% seen once. The sequenced sample was PBMCs. These receptors were collected from a woman aged 60 to 75 with multiple sclerosis.

In its sample, this clonotype was seen many times. The gene calls are TRBV12-3 or TRBV12-4 and TRBJ1-6; D call uncertain. The CDR3 is made up of 14 amino acids. Deletions cut 6 bases from V and 5 bases from J, with 11 bases between. The chain's CDR3 is CASRAAGNNSPLHF. The DNA for the CDR3 is TGTGCCAGCAGGGCGGCCGGGAATAATTCACCCCTCCACTTT.

This clonotype was observed many times. The chain has TRBV12-3 or TRBV12-4 and TRBJ1-6; the match to TRBD1 covers 9 bases. J lost 6 bases, V lost 7 bases, and 7 bases had no gene match. The CDR3 spans 15 residues. The chain's CDR3 is CASIQQGALNSPLHF. The CDR3, as DNA: TGTGCCAGCATCCAACAGGGGGCTCTTAATTCACCCCTCCACTTT.

This clonotype was recorded many times. The chain is built from TRBV3-1 and TRBJ2-1, with no clear D. Trimming shortened V by 0 bases and J by 10 bases, and 10 bases separated the two germline ends. Germline V gene sequence: CDR1 LGHDT, CDR2 YNNKEL (reference sequence). The CDR3 runs to 13 residues. CDR3 in amino acids: CASSQEVAYEQFF. In DNA, the CDR3 is TGTGCCAGCAGCCAAGAAGTAGCTTACGAGCAGTTCTTC.

Remarks on this clonotype: Compared with germline, one end of the junction differs, possibly owing to a read error. The J gene is TRBJ1-1, the V gene TRBV5-5, with no clear D. CDR3 size: 14 residues. Germline values: CDR1 SGHKS, CDR2 YYEKEE (reference sequence). CDR3 nucleotide sequence: TGTGTCAGCAGCTTGGAACGTCTGAACACTAAAGCTTTCTTT. Translated, it gives CVSSLERLNTKAFF.

This clonotype was seen repeatedly, ten times or more. The V call is TRBV10-3, the J call TRBJ1-2; D may be TRBD1 (5 bases). Germline lookup yields CDR1 ENHRY and CDR2 SYGVKD. CDR3 length: 12 residues. With 7 bases removed from V and 3 bases from J, the gap between germline ends came to 9 bases. CDR3 amino acids: CAIMGGDYGYTF. CDR3 DNA: TGTGCCATCATGGGGGGGGACTATGGCTACACCTTC.

Many counts were recorded for this clonotype. This chain joins TRBV20-1 and TRBJ1-1, with 8 positions matching TRBD1. CDR1 and CDR2 (germline): DFQATT, SNEGSKA (reference sequence). This CDR3 contains 18 residues. The J segment lost 4 bases and the V segment lost 3 bases, leaving 19 bases of the junction unmatched. CDR3 DNA: TGCAGTGCTAGGGTCCCGGGGGCCCGGACAGGGTTGGGCACTGAAGCTTTCTTT. It specifies CSARVPGARTGLGTEAFF.

This clonotype was counted ten times or more. J is TRBJ2-5 and V is TRBV5-1; 7 bases align to TRBD1. Per germline, CDR1 SGHRS and CDR2 YFSETQ. The CDR3 loop spans 18 amino acids. The V gene end was trimmed by 3 bases and the J gene end by 0 bases; junction bases not matched to a gene: 14. The CDR3 protein is CASSYEPGQPRYQETQYF. The CDR3 DNA reads TGCGCCAGCAGCTACGAACCGGGACAGCCACGGTACCAAGAGACCCAGTACTTC.

This clonotype was recorded many times. V and J are TRBV5-1 and TRBJ2-3; 12 nucleotides line up with TRBD2. This CDR3 is built from 16 residues. Germline V lookup: CDR1 SGHRS, CDR2 YFSETQ. Losses at the gene ends were 0 bases for V and 3 bases for J; bases not matched to a gene: 2. In nucleotides, the CDR3 is TGCGCCAGCAGCTTGGAGGGACTAGCGGGTACAGATACGCAGTATTTT. Amino acids: CASSLEGLAGTDTQYF.